This TCR beta chain was found in a study of blood T cell repertoires in COVID-19 (dated by TCRdb to between 2020 and 2021). Background on the whole study: Samples covering the acute and convalescent phases of COVID-19 were provided by collaborators in the United States, Italy and Spain. Where available, HLA class I and class II types were obtained from metadata supplied by the sample provider rather than from assay-based typing. The repertoires were released in a freely available public database meant as a resource for research on the immune response to SARS-CoV-2. The material from the prospective study consisted of cDNA or gDNA derived from T cells, B-cell-depleted T cells, or PBMCs. Subjects who had been exposed to COVID-19, were actively infected with it, or had recovered from it provided the deeply sampled blood TCRbeta repertoires that made up the dataset. A de-identified subject ID, COVID-19 status, age in years and sex were almost always included in the sample metadata. The samples were drawn from two sources: the first 160 participants of the ongoing ImmuneRACE study, and 1,254 subjects contributed by 6 global collaborators. Study-wide findings and limitations: Clinical and demographic metadata were provided uncurated, with the amount varying by source and participant.

TCRbeta CDR3 regions were amplified from genomic DNA by means of the immunoSEQ Assay, a bias-controlled multiplex PCR. The paper's data handling went like this. Nucleated cell counts per sample were estimated from amplification of reference gene primers within the assay. To quantify the absolute abundance of each unique TCRbeta CDR3 rearrangement, sequence reads were collapsed and filtered. For each sample, productive Simpson clonality was calculated as the square root of Simpson's diversity index across productive rearrangements. In its TCRdb copy, this immuneACCESS table keeps in-frame sequences only and misses some clones. Where compared with another copy, unresolved V genes explain less than half of these, and the others have no known cause. V and J calls and clone size are given by that table; D and trimming were obtained from the DNA. Within this sample are hundreds of thousands of clones, with about 87% of them counted one time only. The ten largest clonotypes hold about 6.3% of the sample.

On this clone itself: What this receptor recognizes is not known. Per-base quality was not reported, and no clone a single base away is much larger than it.

In Seattle, one collaborating source enrolled patients while the infection was active and tracked those patients longitudinally over the course of disease. Whole blood was collected in K2EDTA tubes by collaborating institutions according to the institutions' own protocols. For TCRbeta analysis, collaborators shipped samples in one of three forms: frozen whole blood, isolated PBMCs, or DNA extracted from either of those sample types. The germline V gene (reference sequence) sets CDR1 to PRHDT and CDR2 to FYEKMQ. Relative to germline, V is 8 bases shorter and J is 2 bases shorter, with 18 bases between their ends. Spanning cysteine to phenylalanine, the CDR3 consists of 15 amino acids. Left in the record is the CDR3 DNA by itself, 45 bases read in frame from the first base.

The sample taken for sequencing was peripheral blood. The V and J segments used are TRBV13 and TRBJ1-1; perhaps TRBD1 is the D gene, with 6 bases matching. The TCR originated in a woman between 45 and 60 years old with COVID-19, enrolled during active disease. The CDR3 region has the sequence CASSFWGQGNTEAFF. In nucleotides, the sequence is TGTGCCAGCTCATTCTGGGGGCAGGGAAACACTGAAGCTTTCTTT.